These T cell receptor beta chains were read from a single sample in a study of molecular identifiers for immune sequencing clone quantification. TCRdb independently ran MiXCR on the PCR reads; one entry per CDR3 protein. This table holds more than 450,000 distinct CDR3 sequences, about 20% found once. The sequenced material came from naive CD8+ T cells from blood, with Jurkat cell RNA spiked in. Source of these receptors: a human donor in good health. Some libraries in this study had Jurkat cell RNA spiked in. The CDR3 runs from the conserved cysteine through the conserved F or W. A D gene is named only where the DNA matches it firmly. Clone size appears in some rows only: once, few, many, or a class for an expanded clone.

cdr3_aa cdr3_nt clone_size v_call d_call cdr3_length j_call
CASSQDLAGVTYEQYF TGCGCCAGCAGCCAGGACCTAGCGGGTGTTACCTACGAGCAGTACTTC few TRBV4-3 TRBD2 16 TRBJ2-7
CASSQVMAAYEQYF TGTGCCAGCAGCCAGGTAATGGCCGCCTACGAGCAGTACTTC - TRBV4-2 - 14 TRBJ2-7
CASSPGTSGSSYEQYF TGTGCCAGCAGCCCGGGGACTAGCGGGAGTTCCTACGAGCAGTACTTC many TRBV7-9 TRBD2 16 TRBJ2-7
CASSQEGLLGQPQHF TGCGCCAGCAGCCAAGAAGGACTACTAGGCCAGCCCCAGCATTTT many TRBV4-1 - 15 TRBJ1-5
CSVTGTSGNVIF TGCAGCGTTACCGGGACTAGCGGGAATGTGATCTTC - TRBV29-1 TRBD2 12 TRBJ2-1
CASSLVQSTEAFF TGTGCCAGCAGCTTAGTACAGTCCACTGAAGCTTTCTTT many TRBV7-2 - 13 TRBJ1-1
CASSQDQGANEKLFF TGCGCCAGCAGCCAAGATCAGGGGGCTAATGAAAAACTGTTTTTT - TRBV4-1 TRBD1 15 TRBJ1-4
CASSLDPSGSRPKETQYF TGTGCCAGCAGCTTAGATCCTAGCGGGAGTCGACCCAAAGAGACCCAGTACTTC few TRBV7-9 TRBD2 18 TRBJ2-5
CSARDSLYGTDTQYF TGCAGTGCTAGAGATTCCCTATACGGAACAGATACGCAGTATTTT many TRBV20-1 - 15 TRBJ2-3
CASSPPRLAEQYF TGTGCCAGCTCACCACCCCGGCTAGCCGAGCAGTACTTC many TRBV18 - 13 TRBJ2-7
CASSYGTAWNQPQHF TGTGCCAGCAGTTATGGGACAGCGTGGAATCAGCCCCAGCATTTT many TRBV6-2/TRBV6-3 TRBD1 15 TRBJ1-5
CVSSSTRGPAYEQYF TGTGTCAGCAGCTCAACAAGGGGTCCCGCCTACGAGCAGTACTTC - TRBV11-2 - 15 TRBJ2-7
CSAREGGPLMEQYF TGCAGTGCTAGAGAGGGGGGGCCCCTTATGGAGCAGTACTTC many TRBV20-1 - 14 TRBJ2-7
CASSRPPGANVLTF TGTGCCAGCAGCCGACCGCCTGGGGCCAACGTCCTGACTTTC few TRBV5-6 - 14 TRBJ2-6
CASSLEVSYERYF TGTGCCAGCAGCTTGGAGGTTTCCTACGAGCGGTACTTC - TRBV5-5 - 13 TRBJ2-7
CASSPTSRGIFEQFF TGTGCCAGCAGCCCAACTAGCCGAGGGATCTTTGAGCAGTTCTTC - TRBV6-2/TRBV6-3 - 15 TRBJ2-1
CASSLEADETQYF TGTGCCAGCAGCTTGGAGGCGGATGAGACCCAGTACTTC - TRBV5-6 - 13 TRBJ2-5
CASSPPGEQFF TGTGCCAGCTCACCACCCGGGGAGCAGTTCTTC many TRBV18 - 11 TRBJ2-1